This T cell receptor (beta chain) originates from a study of shared clonotypes between healthy human individuals. Across the study: Donors were two women and a few men aged 18 to 49.

Study-level points and caveats: Between a few donors, naive CD4 clonotypes were shared at a level of about 5%.

Generated by immunoSEQ multiplex PCR, the TCRdb table keeps only in-frame clones and is missing some. The table lists around 940,000 clones, less than 85% of them singletons. Only a few counts were recorded for this clone. Antigen specificity is unknown. This receptor was identified in a man younger than 35 in good health. The sample was memory CD4+ T cells sorted from blood. Subset specified: CD45RA-negative fraction.

The CDR3: CASTDTGGRYNEQFF. CDR3 DNA: TGTGCCAGTACGGACACCGGCGGGAGGTACAATGAGCAGTTCTTC. The chain joins TRBV19 to TRBJ2-1; 8 bases are shared with TRBD2. The germline gives CDR1 LNHDA, CDR2 SQIVND (reference sequence). The CDR3 length is 15 residues. The ends lost 7 bases at V and 4 bases at J; junction bases unmatched: 9. Variable domain in full (rest from reference TRBV19 and TRBJ2-1): DGGITQSPKYLFRKEGQNVTLSCEQNLNHDAMYWYRQDPGQGLRLIYYSQIVNDFQKGDIAEGYSVSREKKESFPLTVTSAQKNPTAFYLCASTDTGGRYNEQFFGPGTRLTVL.